This entry concerns a single T cell receptor (beta chain). No antigen is known for it. This sample is part of a study of T cells after yellow fever vaccination. Study-wide context: It was SMART-Seq v4 Ultra Low Input that prepared the fractions with low cell numbers. General observations from the study: Most clones from primary vaccination were detected again post-booster (around 96% CD4, 88% CD8). A weaker but faster secondary response was observed, peaking on day 5 versus 15.

5'RACE template switching added a universal primer site and UMIs to TCR cDNA. TCRdb re-called the 5' RACE reads through MiXCR, storing one row per CDR3 protein. The sample lists about 300,000 distinct CDR3 sequences, 8.7% seen once, with about 3% in the top ten. This sample comprised CD4+ T cells sorted from PBMCs, obtained 5 days after the yellow fever booster vaccination. The sequence came from a young man who received the YFV17D yellow fever vaccine.

Here the CDR3 reads CAIRPAGGYPTQYF. CDR3 sequence (DNA): TGTGCCATCAGGCCCGCGGGGGGGTATCCGACGCAGTATTTT. The V gene is TRBV10-3, the J gene TRBJ2-3, with 9 bases aligning to TRBD2. This CDR3 is built from 14 residues. The J segment lost 9 bases and the V segment lost 6 bases, leaving 10 bases of the junction unmatched. Germline assignment: CDR1 ENHRY and CDR2 SYGVKD.